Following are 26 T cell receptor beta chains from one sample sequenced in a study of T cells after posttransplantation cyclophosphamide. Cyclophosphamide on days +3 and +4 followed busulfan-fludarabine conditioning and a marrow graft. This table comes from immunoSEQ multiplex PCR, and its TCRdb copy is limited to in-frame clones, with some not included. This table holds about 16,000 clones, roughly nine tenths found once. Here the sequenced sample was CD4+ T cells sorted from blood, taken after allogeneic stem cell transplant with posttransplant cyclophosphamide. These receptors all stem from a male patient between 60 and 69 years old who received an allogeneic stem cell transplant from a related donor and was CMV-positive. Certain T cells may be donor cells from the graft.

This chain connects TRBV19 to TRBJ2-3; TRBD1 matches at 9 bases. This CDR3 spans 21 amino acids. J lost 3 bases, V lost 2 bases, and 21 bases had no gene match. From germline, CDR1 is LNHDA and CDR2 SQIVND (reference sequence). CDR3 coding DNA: TGTGCCAGTAGTATATTTAGGGGAAACAGGGGGCGGGACTATCCGACAGATACGCAGTATTTT. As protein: CASSIFRGNRGRDYPTDTQYF.

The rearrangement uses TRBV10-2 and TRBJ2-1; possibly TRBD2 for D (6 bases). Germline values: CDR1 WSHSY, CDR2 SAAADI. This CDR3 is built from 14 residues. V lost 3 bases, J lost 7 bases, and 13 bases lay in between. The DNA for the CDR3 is TGCGCCAGCAGTGAAAGTACTAGCCAAAATGAGCAGTTCTTC. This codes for CASSESTSQNEQFF.

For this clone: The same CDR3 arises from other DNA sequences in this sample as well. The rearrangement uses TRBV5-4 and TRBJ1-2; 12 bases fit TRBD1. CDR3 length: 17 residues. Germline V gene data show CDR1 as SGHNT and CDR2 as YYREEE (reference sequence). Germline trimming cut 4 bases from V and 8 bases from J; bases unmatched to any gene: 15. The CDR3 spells CASSTTGTGGRTAGYTF. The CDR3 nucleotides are TGTGCCAGCAGCACGACCGGGACAGGGGGCCGGACGGCCGGCTACACCTTC. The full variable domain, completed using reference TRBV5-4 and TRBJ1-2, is ETGVTQSPTHLIKTRGQQVTLRCSSQSGHNTVSWYQQALGQGPQFIFQYYREEENGRGNFPPRFSGLQFPNYSSELNVNALELDDSALYLCASSTTGTGGRTAGYTFGSGTRLTVV.

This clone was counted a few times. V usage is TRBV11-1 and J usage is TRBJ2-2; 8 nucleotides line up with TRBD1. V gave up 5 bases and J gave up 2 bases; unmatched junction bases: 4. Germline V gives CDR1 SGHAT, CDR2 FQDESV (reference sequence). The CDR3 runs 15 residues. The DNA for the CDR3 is TGTGCCAGCAGCCAAGGGACAGGCAACACCGGGGAGCTGTTTTTT. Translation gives CASSQGTGNTGELFF.

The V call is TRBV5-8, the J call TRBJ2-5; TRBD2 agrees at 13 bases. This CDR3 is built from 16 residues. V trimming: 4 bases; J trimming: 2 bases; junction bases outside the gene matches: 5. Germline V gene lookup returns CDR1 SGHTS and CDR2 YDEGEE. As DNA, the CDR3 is TGTGCCAGCAGCCCCGGGACTAGCGGGACACAAGAGACCCAGTACTTC. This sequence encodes CASSPGTSGTQETQYF.

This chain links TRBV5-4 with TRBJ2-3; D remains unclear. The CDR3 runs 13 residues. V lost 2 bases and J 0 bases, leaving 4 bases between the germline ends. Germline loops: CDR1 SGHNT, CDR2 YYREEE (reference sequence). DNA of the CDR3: TGTGCCAGCAGCTTCTACAGCACAGATACGCAGTATTTT. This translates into CASSFYSTDTQYF.

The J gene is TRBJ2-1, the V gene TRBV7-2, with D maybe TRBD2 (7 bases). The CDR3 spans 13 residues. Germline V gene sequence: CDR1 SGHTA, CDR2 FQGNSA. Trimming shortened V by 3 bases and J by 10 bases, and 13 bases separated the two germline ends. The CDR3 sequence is CASSLAGANEQFF. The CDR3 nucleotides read TGTGCCAGCAGCTTGGCGGGGGCGAACGAGCAGTTCTTC.

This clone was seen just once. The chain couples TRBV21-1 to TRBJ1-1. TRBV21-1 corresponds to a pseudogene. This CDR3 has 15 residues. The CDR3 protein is CASSKWSSLNTEAFF. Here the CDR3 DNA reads TGTGCCAGCAGCAAATGGAGCAGTTTGAACACTGAAGCTTTCTTT.

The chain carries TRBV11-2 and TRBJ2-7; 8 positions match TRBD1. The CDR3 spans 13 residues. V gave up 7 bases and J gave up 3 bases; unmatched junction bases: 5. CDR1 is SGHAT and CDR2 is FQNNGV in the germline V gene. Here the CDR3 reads CASTSGGSYEQYF. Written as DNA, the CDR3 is TGTGCCAGCACGTCAGGGGGCAGCTACGAGCAGTACTTC.

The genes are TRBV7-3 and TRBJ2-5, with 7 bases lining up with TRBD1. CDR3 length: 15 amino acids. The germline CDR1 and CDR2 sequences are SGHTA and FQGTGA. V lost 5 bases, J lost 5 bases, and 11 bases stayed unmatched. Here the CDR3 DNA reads TGTGCCAGCAGCCCCACAGGGGCCCCGGGGGAGACCCAGTACTTC. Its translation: CASSPTGAPGETQYF.

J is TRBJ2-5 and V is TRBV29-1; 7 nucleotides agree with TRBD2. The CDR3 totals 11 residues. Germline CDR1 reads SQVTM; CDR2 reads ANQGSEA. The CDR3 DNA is TGCACCGTAATGGGGGGGGAGACCCAGTACTTC. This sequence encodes CTVMGGETQYF. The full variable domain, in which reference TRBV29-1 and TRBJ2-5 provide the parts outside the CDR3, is SAVISQKPSRDICQRGTSLTIQCQVDSQVTMMFWYRQQPGQSLTLIATANQGSEATYESGFVIDKFPISRPNLTFSTLTVSNMSPEDSSIYLCTVMGGETQYFGPGTRLLVL.

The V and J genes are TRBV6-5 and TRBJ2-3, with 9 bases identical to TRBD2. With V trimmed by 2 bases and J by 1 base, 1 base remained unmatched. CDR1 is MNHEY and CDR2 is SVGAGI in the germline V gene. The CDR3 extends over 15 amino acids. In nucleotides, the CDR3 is TGTGCCAGCAGTTACCAGCGGGGGGGCACAGATACGCAGTATTTT. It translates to CASSYQRGGTDTQYF.

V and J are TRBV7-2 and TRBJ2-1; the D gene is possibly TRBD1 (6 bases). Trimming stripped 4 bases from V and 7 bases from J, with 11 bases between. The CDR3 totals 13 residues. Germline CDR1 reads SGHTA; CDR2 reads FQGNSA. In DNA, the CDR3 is TGTGCCAGCAGCTCCAACAGGGCTAATGAGCAGTTCTTC. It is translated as CASSSNRANEQFF.

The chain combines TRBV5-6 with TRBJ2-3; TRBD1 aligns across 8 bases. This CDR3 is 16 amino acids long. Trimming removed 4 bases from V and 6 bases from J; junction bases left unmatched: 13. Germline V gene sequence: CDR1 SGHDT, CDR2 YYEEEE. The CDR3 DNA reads TGTGCCAGCAGCCCGTTAGACAGGGGCGTGGGGGATACGCAGTATTTT. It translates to CASSPLDRGVGDTQYF.

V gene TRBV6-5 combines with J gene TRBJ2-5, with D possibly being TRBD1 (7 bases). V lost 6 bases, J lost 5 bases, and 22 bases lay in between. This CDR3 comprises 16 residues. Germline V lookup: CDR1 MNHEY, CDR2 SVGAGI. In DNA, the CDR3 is TGTGCCAGCAGATACACCCTCGACAGGGCGGGGGAGACCCAGTACTTC. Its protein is CASRYTLDRAGETQYF.

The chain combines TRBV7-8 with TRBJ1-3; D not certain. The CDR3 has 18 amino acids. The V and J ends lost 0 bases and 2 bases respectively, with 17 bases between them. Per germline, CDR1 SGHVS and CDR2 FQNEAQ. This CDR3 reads CASSLAPWRTEPGNTIYF. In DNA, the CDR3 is TGTGCCAGCAGCTTAGCGCCGTGGAGGACGGAACCTGGAAACACCATATATTTT.

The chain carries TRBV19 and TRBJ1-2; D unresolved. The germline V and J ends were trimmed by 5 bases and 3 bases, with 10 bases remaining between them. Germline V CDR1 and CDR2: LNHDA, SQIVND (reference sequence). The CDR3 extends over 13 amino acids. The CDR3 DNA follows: TGTGCCAGTAGTGAGGTGGCGGACTATGGCTACACCTTC. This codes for CASSEVADYGYTF.

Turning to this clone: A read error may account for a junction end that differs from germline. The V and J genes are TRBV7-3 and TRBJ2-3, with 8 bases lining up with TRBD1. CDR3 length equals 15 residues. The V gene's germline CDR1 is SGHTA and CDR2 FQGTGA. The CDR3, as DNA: TGTGCCAGCAGCATAACAGGGGGACCCACAGATACGCAGTATTTT. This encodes CASSITGGPTDTQYF.

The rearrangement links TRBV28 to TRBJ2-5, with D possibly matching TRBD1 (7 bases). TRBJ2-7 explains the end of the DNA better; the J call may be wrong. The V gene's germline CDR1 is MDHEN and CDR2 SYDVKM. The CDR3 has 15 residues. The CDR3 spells CASLSPWAGGLEQYF. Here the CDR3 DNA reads TGTGCCAGCCTCTCCCCGTGGGCAGGGGGACTCGAGCAGTACTTC.

The CDR3: CAISRTSGGLRETQYF. The CDR3 DNA follows: TGTGCCATCAGTCGGACTAGCGGGGGATTGCGGGAGACCCAGTACTTC. The V gene is TRBV10-3, the J gene TRBJ2-5; 13 bases map to TRBD2. After removal of 5 bases from V and 5 bases from J, the junction contained 8 bases not matched to a gene. The V gene's germline CDR1 is ENHRY and CDR2 SYGVKD. CDR3 length: 16 residues.

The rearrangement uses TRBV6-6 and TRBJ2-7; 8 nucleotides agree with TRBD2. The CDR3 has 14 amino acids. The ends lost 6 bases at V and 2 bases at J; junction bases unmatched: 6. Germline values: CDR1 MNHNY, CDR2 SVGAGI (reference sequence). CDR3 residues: CASRSGGGTYEQYF. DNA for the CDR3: TGTGCCAGCAGGTCCGGGGGGGGGACCTACGAGCAGTACTTC.

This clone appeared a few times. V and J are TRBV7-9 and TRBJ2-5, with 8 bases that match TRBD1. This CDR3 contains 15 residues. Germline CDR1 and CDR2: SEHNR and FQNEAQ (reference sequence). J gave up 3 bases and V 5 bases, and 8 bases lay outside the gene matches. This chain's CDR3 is CASSLGDRREETQYF. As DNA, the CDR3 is TGTGCCAGCAGCCTGGGGGACAGGCGGGAAGAGACCCAGTACTTC.

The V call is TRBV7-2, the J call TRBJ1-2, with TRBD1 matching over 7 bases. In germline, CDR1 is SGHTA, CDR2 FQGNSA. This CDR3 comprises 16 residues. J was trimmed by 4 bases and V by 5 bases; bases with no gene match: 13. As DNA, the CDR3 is TGTGCCAGCAGCCCCCCGGGGACAGCCAGTTCCTATGGCTACACCTTC. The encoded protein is CASSPPGTASSYGYTF.

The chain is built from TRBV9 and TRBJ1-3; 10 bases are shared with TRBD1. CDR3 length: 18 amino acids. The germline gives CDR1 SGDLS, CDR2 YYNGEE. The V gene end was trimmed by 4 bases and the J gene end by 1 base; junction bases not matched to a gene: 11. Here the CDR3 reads CASSSTGTGVGSGNTIYF. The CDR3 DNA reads TGTGCCAGCAGCTCTACAGGGACAGGGGTAGGGTCTGGAAACACCATATATTTT.

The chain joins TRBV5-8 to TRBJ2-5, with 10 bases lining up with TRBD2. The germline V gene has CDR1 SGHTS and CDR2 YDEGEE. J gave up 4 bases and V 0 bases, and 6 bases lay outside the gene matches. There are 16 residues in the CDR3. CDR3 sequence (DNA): TGTGCCAGCAGCTTGGGTAGCGGGGGGCCCACAGAGACCCAGTACTTC. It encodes CASSLGSGGPTETQYF.

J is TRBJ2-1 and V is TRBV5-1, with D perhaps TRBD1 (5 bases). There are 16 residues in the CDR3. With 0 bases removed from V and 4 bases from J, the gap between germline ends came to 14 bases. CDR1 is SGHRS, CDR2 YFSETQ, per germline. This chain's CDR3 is CASSLAPGSNYNEQFF. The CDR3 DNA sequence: TGCGCCAGCAGCTTGGCCCCAGGGTCAAATTACAATGAGCAGTTCTTC.